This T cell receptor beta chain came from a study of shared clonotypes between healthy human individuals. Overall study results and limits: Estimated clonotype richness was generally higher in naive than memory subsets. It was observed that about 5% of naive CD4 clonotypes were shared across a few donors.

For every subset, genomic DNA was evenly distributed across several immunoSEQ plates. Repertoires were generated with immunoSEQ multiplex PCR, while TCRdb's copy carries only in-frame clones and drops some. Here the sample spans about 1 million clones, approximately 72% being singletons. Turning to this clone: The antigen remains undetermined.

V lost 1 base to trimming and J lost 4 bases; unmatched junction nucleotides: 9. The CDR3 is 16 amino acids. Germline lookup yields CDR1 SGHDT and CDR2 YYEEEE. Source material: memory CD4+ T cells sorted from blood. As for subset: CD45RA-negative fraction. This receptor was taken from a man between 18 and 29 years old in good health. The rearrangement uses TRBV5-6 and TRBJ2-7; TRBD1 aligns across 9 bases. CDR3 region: CASSLRTGDPPYEQYF. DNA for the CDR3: TGTGCCAGCAGCTTGAGGACAGGGGACCCTCCTTACGAGCAGTACTTC.